The following is a T cell receptor beta chain sequence with its context. Antigen: not known. Generated by immunoSEQ multiplex PCR, the TCRdb table keeps only in-frame clones and is missing some. The sample carries 90,000 to 110,000 clones, about 88% recorded once. With 2 bases removed from V and 4 bases from J, the gap between germline ends came to 6 bases. The germline V gene encodes CDR1 SGHDN and CDR2 FVKESK. CDR3 length: 14 residues. Collection occurred without any documented infections or immune events in donors. The data were taken from a study of identifying expanded T cells in peripheral blood. Whole-study results and caveats: Clone count variance between roughly 2-week samples rose with total template count. About 1.3 clones differed between technical replicates, versus about 17 and 20 over time.

The sequence was obtained from a person aged 18 to 75 in good health. The rearrangement joins TRBV14 to TRBJ1-6; no clear D. The sequenced sample was blood. CDR3 region: CASSQYVYNSPLHF. CDR3 sequence (DNA): TGTGCCAGCAGCCAATACGTTTATAATTCACCCCTCCACTTT.